These 2 T cell receptor beta chains were sequenced from one sample in a study of blood T cell repertoires in COVID-19. Clones were sequenced by immunoSEQ multiplex PCR, and TCRdb holds only the in-frame ones, with some missing. Of approximately 140,000 clones in the sample, around 86% were seen once. Material: peripheral blood. The source of these receptors is a man aged 70 or older with acute or convalescent COVID-19.

This chain links TRBV18 with TRBJ2-1; TRBD2 matches at 13 bases. Germline V gene data show CDR1 as KGHSH and CDR2 as LQKENI. The CDR3 is made up of 15 amino acids. The V segment lost 4 bases and the J segment 10 bases; nucleotides outside the gene matches: 7. CDR3 in amino acids: CASSLGTSGTGEQFF. CDR3 nucleotides: TGTGCCAGCTCACTTGGGACTAGCGGGACGGGCGAGCAGTTCTTC. Full variable domain (remainder filled in from reference TRBV18 and TRBJ2-1): NAGVMQNPRHLVRRRGQEARLRCSPMKGHSHVYWYRQLPEEGLKFMVYLQKENIIDESGMPKERFSAEFPKEGPSILRIQQVVRGDSAAYFCASSLGTSGTGEQFFGPGTRLTVL.

The chain is built from TRBV19 and TRBJ2-5; 14 positions match TRBD2. V trimming: 5 bases; J trimming: 4 bases; junction bases outside the gene matches: 0. The germline CDR1 and CDR2 sequences are LNHDA and SQIVND (reference sequence). CDR3 length: 14 residues. CDR3 sequence: CASSGTSGRETQYF. The CDR3 DNA follows: TGTGCCAGTAGTGGGACTAGCGGGAGAGAGACCCAGTACTTC.